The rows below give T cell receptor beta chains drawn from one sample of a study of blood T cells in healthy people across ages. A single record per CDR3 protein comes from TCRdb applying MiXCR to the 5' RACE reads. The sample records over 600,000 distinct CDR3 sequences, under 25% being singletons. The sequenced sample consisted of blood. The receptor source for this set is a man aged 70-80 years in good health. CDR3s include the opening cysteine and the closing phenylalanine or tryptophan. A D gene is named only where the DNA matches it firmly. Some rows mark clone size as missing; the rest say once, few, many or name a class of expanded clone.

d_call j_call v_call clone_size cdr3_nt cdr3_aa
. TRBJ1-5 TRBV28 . TGTGCCAGCAGTTTAGGATTGGGGTCTAGCAATCAGCCCCAGCATTTT CASSLGLGSSNQPQHF
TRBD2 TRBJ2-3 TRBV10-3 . TGTGCCATCAGTGAGGGTGGGCTAGCGGCCCAATCCACAGATACGCAGTATTTT CAISEGGLAAQSTDTQYF
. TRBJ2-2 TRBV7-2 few TGTGCCAGCAGCTTAGAACTCGGGGAGCTGTTTTTT CASSLELGELFF
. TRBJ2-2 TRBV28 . TGTGCCAACCAAGGGCACACCGGGGGGCTGTTTTTT CANQGHTGGLFF
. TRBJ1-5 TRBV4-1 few TGCGCCAGCAGCCCCAGTGGCATGAATCAGCCCCAGCATTTT CASSPSGMNQPQHF
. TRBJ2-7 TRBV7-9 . TGTGCCAGCAGCTTAGAAGGACTGACCGAGCAGTACTTC CASSLEGLTEQYF
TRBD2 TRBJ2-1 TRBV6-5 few TGTGCCAGCAGTTTACGTAGCGGGAACCCCTACAATGAGCAGTTCTTC CASSLRSGNPYNEQFF
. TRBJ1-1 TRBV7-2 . TGTGCCAGCAGCCCGCGCAGGACAGTGTTCATGAACACTGAAGCTATCTTT CASSPRRTVFMNTEAIF
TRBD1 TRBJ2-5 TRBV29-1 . TGCAGCGTTGAAGGGGGATGGACAGGGGAGCTACAAGAGACCCAGTACTTC CSVEGGWTGELQETQYF
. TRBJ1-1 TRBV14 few TGTGCCAGCAGCCAAAAGATGGGAGCTGAAGCTTTCTTT CASSQKMGAEAFF
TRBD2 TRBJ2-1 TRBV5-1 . TGCGCCAGCAGCTCCCGACTAGCGGGCCTGTTCTCCTCCTACAATGAGCAGTTCTTC CASSSRLAGLFSSYNEQFF
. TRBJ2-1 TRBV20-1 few TGCAGTGCTCACAGCAATGAGCAGTTCTTC CSAHSNEQFF
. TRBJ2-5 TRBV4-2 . TGTGCCAGCAGCCAGGCCTTAAACAGGAAGCAAGAGACCCAGTACTTC CASSQALNRKQETQYF
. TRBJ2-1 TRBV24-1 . TGTGCCACCAGTGATTCCGGGGCGATGGGGTCTTTTAACAATGAGCAGTTCTTC CATSDSGAMGSFNNEQFF
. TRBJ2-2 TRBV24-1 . TGTGCCACCAGTGATTTAGGTTCAGCAAACACCGGGGAGCTGTTTTTT CATSDLGSANTGELFF
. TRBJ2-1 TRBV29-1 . TGCAGCGTTGAACGGGACCCTAACAATGAGCAGTTCTTC CSVERDPNNEQFF
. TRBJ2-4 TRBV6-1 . TGTGCCAGCAGTGAAGCGCCAGGGAACATTCAGTACTTC CASSEAPGNIQYF
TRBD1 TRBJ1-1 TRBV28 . TGTGCCAGCAGTCCGACAGGGGTCGGCACTGAAGCTTTCTTT CASSPTGVGTEAFF
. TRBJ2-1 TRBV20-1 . TGCAGTGCTAGAGATTACGCGAGCTCCTACAATGAGCAGTTCTTC CSARDYASSYNEQFF
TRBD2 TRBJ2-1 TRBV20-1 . TGCAGTGCTAGAGTTAGGCCTAGCGGGAGCTACAATGAGCAGTTCTTC CSARVRPSGSYNEQFF
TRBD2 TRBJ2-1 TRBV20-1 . TGCAGTGCTAGAGACATAACTCGGGAGGCCGGAGTCTGGTACAATGAGCAGTTCTTC CSARDITREAGVWYNEQFF
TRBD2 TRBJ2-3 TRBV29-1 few TGCAGCGTTTTTCTCGGACTAGCGGGTAGCACAGATACGCAGTGTTTT CSVFLGLAGSTDTQCF
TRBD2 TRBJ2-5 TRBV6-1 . TGCGCCAGCAGGACCGGGACTAGCGGAGAGACCCAGTACTTC CASRTGTSGETQYF
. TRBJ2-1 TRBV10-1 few TGCGCCAGCAGTGGGGCAGGGATCACCTACAATGAGCAGTTCTTC CASSGAGITYNEQFF
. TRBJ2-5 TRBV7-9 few TGTGCCAGCAGCTTAGGGACGGGAAATAACCAAGAGACCCAGTACTTC CASSLGTGNNQETQYF
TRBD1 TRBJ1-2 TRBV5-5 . TGTGCCAGCAGTTCGACAGGGGGAGGTTATGGCTACACCTTC CASSSTGGGYGYTF
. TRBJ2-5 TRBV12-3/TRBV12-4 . TGTGCCAGCAGTTTACGGTGGGAGGAGACCCAGTACTTC CASSLRWEETQYF
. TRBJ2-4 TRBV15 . TGTGCCACCAGCAGAGGGCTAGAAGGGAACATTCAGTACTTC CATSRGLEGNIQYF
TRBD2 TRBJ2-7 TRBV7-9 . TGTGCCAGCAGTCATGGACAGGGAACCACCGGGACTAGCGTCTACGAGCAGTACTTC CASSHGQGTTGTSVYEQYF
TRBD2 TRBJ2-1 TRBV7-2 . TGTGCCAGCAGCCGTCAGCGGGAGAATGAGCAGTTCTTC CASSRQRENEQFF
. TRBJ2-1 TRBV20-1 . TGCAGTGCTAGAGGCCAGGCGCGTGAGCAGTTCTTC CSARGQAREQFF